This TCR beta chain was captured by sequencing in a study of blood T cells in healthy people across ages. General study results and limits: Per million T cells, TCR beta diversity dropped roughly linearly as age increased. Reliance upon unsorted PBMCs precluded definitive naive versus antigen-experienced comparison. Aged donors had fewer naive CD4+ cells and lower diversity than long-lived donors.

A J-beta primer mix and a sample-barcoded 5' primer were used in a second PCR of roughly 6 to 12 cycles. MiXCR was run by TCRdb on the 5' RACE reads, yielding one entry per CDR3 protein. Among 660,000 or so distinct CDR3 sequences listed, around 54% were seen once. Total RNA, at least 5 micrograms per sample, was extracted from PBMCs. As regards this clonotype: What it binds is not known.

This CDR3 comprises 15 residues. The ends were cut back, 2 bases at V and 3 bases at J, with 11 bases in the middle. Germline V CDR1 and CDR2: KGHSH, LQKENI. The clonotype originates from a man aged 55 to 69 in good health. This chain joins TRBV18 and TRBJ1-5; D possibly corresponds to TRBD1 (6 bases). Source material: blood. The CDR3, as DNA: TGTGCCAGCTCACCAGGACAGATAAACAATCAGCCCCAGCATTTT. This encodes CASSPGQINNQPQHF.